A single sample gave rise to the 23 T cell receptor beta chains below, sequenced in a study of T cell responses to AZD1222 COVID-19 vaccine. The protocol was immunoSEQ multiplex PCR, while the TCRdb copy is restricted to in-frame clones and leaves out a portion. This sample has 100,000 to 120,000 clones; about 85% occur once, and the top ten carry 1.6%. Sequences were derived from peripheral blood, sampled on day 0 of AZD1222 vaccination. These receptors were collected from an adult in good health.

V and J are TRBV19 and TRBJ1-5; possible D gene TRBD1, 5 bases. Germline V gene lookup returns CDR1 LNHDA and CDR2 SQIVND (reference sequence). Trimming shortened V by 8 bases and J by 7 bases, and 21 bases separated the two germline ends. The length of the CDR3 is 15 residues. This CDR3 reads CASDPRDLTWQPQHF. In nucleotides, the CDR3 is TGTGCCAGTGATCCCAGGGACCTGACTTGGCAGCCCCAGCATTTT.

The genes are TRBV30 and TRBJ2-5; TRBD2 matches at 9 bases. The V gene's germline CDR1 is GTSNPN and CDR2 SVGIG (reference sequence). The CDR3 length is 17 residues. Losses at the gene ends were 4 bases for V and 4 bases for J; bases not matched to a gene: 16. CDR3 in amino acids: CAWKASGNGGSRETQYF. CDR3 in DNA: TGTGCCTGGAAGGCTAGCGGGAACGGGGGCAGTCGAGAGACCCAGTACTTC.

CDR3 loop: CASSELGGRGNQPQHF. The CDR3 bases are TGTGCCAGCAGCGAGCTCGGGGGTAGGGGCAATCAGCCCCAGCATTTT. The rearrangement uses TRBV5-5 and TRBJ1-5; D possibly corresponds to TRBD1 (5 bases). This CDR3 region has 16 residues. V was trimmed by 4 bases and J by 2 bases, leaving 16 bases between them. The germline V gene encodes CDR1 SGHKS and CDR2 YYEKEE (reference sequence).

This chain links TRBV7-2 with TRBJ2-1, with D possibly being TRBD2 (6 bases). The V gene's germline CDR1 is SGHTA and CDR2 FQGNSA. This CDR3 contains 15 residues. The V end lost 4 bases, the J end lost 8 bases, and 18 bases lay between the germline ends. The CDR3 is CASSSLAQPPDEQFF. CDR3 coding DNA: TGTGCCAGCAGCTCCCTAGCGCAACCCCCTGATGAGCAGTTCTTC.

The genes are TRBV10-3 and TRBJ2-7; D may be TRBD2 (5 bases). Trimming removed 6 bases from V and 1 base from J, with 19 bases in between. This CDR3 region has 16 residues. Germline V gene sequence: CDR1 ENHRY, CDR2 SYGVKD. The CDR3 DNA reads TGTGCCATCAGGATCACTCGGTCAGAGGGATCCTACGAGCAGTACTTC. Translation: CAIRITRSEGSYEQYF.

The rearrangement links TRBV28 to TRBJ1-1; D gene uncertain. Trimming shortened V by 7 bases and J by 0 bases, and 18 bases separated the two germline ends. The CDR3 totals 16 residues. Germline CDR1 is MDHEN and CDR2 is SYDVKM. The CDR3 spells CASTPPPGVMNTEAFF. CDR3 DNA: TGTGCCAGCACCCCGCCCCCGGGAGTCATGAACACTGAAGCTTTCTTT.

The chain recombines TRBV3-1 (or the pseudogene TRBV3-2) with TRBJ1-1; 8 nucleotides line up with TRBD1. The CDR3 has 20 amino acids. Germline V gene data show CDR1 as LGHDT and CDR2 as YNNKEL (reference sequence). V lost 2 bases to trimming and J lost 0 bases; unmatched junction nucleotides: 17. CDR3 sequence: CASSQRTGIFSNSLNTEAFF. The CDR3 coding sequence is TGTGCCAGCAGCCAAAGGACAGGGATTTTCTCCAACTCTTTGAACACTGAAGCTTTCTTT.

This chain joins TRBV5-1 and TRBJ1-4; 9 bases align to TRBD1. Germline loops: CDR1 SGHRS, CDR2 YFSETQ. The V and J ends lost 2 bases and 5 bases, in that order; junction bases with no gene match: 10. This CDR3 spans 17 amino acids. The CDR3 loop reads CASSFGTGSSGNEKLFF. The CDR3 region has the DNA TGCGCCAGCAGCTTTGGGACAGGGAGCAGTGGGAATGAAAAACTGTTTTTT.

The sample holds one count of this clone. This chain joins TRBV3-1 (or the pseudogene TRBV3-2) and TRBJ2-7, with 9 bases that match TRBD1. V gave up 0 bases and J gave up 5 bases; unmatched junction bases: 8. The CDR3 covers 16 residues. Germline CDR1 LGHDT, CDR2 YNNKEL (reference sequence). This CDR3 reads CASSQDSGQGSNEQYF. The CDR3 bases are TGTGCCAGCAGCCAAGATTCGGGACAGGGTAGCAACGAGCAGTACTTC.

The rearrangement joins TRBV10-2 to TRBJ2-7, with a tentative D call TRBD2 (6 bases). V shed 3 bases and J shed 4 bases, with 19 bases lying between them. The CDR3 has 16 amino acids. Germline V lookup: CDR1 WSHSY, CDR2 SAAADI. The CDR3 region is CASSDPGGVASYEQYF. CDR3 DNA: TGCGCCAGCAGTGACCCCGGGGGTGTAGCGTCTTACGAGCAGTACTTC.

CDR3 protein: CASGKMSGTGGERDGYTF. CDR3 DNA sequence: TGTGCCAGCGGTAAGATGAGCGGGACAGGGGGCGAGAGGGATGGCTACACCTTC. The chain has TRBV5-5 and TRBJ1-2; 12 bases are a match to TRBD1. V shed 7 bases and J 6 bases; nucleotides not matched to a gene: 19. CDR1 and CDR2 (germline): SGHKS, YYEKEE (reference sequence). CDR3 length equals 18 residues.

CDR3 residues: CASSLGQGAGGNTIYF. For the CDR3, the DNA is TGTGCCAGCAGCTTAGGCCAGGGGGCCGGTGGAAACACCATATATTTT. The chain recombines TRBV13 with TRBJ1-3; TRBD1 agrees at 8 bases. The length of the CDR3 is 16 residues. The trim removed 0 bases at V and 3 bases at J, leaving 4 bases unmatched. Per the germline V gene, CDR1 is PRHDT and CDR2 is FYEKMQ (reference sequence).

The chain carries TRBV19 and TRBJ1-1; 7 bases fit TRBD1. J lost 7 bases, V lost 6 bases, and 8 bases had no gene match. The CDR3 is made up of 13 amino acids. Germline assignment: CDR1 LNHDA and CDR2 SQIVND (reference sequence). CDR3 nucleotides: TGTGCCAGTAGAGACGGGACAGCCCTTGAAGCTTTCTTT. Its translation: CASRDGTALEAFF.

The chain has TRBV15 and TRBJ2-1, with unresolved D. CDR1 is LNHNV, CDR2 YYDKDF, per germline (reference sequence). The CDR3 is 12 residues long. V was trimmed by 4 bases and J by 7 bases, leaving 8 bases between them. The CDR3 protein is CATSTMGNEQFF. In nucleotides, the CDR3 is TGTGCCACCAGCACTATGGGGAATGAGCAGTTCTTC. The full variable domain, with the rest looked up from reference TRBV15 and TRBJ2-1, is DAMVIQNPRYQVTQFGKPVTLSCSQTLNHNVMYWYQQKSSQAPKLLFHYYDKDFNNEADTPDNFQSRRPNTSFCFLDIRSPGLGDTAMYLCATSTMGNEQFFGPGTRLTVL.

The chain links TRBV3-1 (or the pseudogene TRBV3-2) to TRBJ1-4; D is possibly TRBD1 (6 bases). V dropped 2 bases and J dropped 3 bases, with 16 bases sitting between them. This CDR3 is built from 17 residues. Germline V gene data show CDR1 as LGHDT and CDR2 as YNNKEL (reference sequence). CDR3: CASSQFGGGGSNEKLFF. The CDR3 nucleotides read TGTGCCAGCAGCCAATTCGGAGGGGGGGGTTCTAATGAAAAACTGTTTTTT.

The chain couples TRBV7-2 to TRBJ2-7, with a weak D call TRBD2 (7 bases). This CDR3 contains 16 residues. The germline V gene has CDR1 SGHTA and CDR2 FQGNSA. Deletions cut 4 bases from V and 0 bases from J, with 16 bases between. CDR3 sequence (DNA): TGTGCCAGCAGCTCCTCGGGGGGCACCATCTCCTACGAGCAGTACTTC. Its translation is CASSSSGGTISYEQYF.

V usage is TRBV29-1 and J usage is TRBJ1-3; D not resolved. V gave up 1 base and J gave up 0 bases, with 10 bases separating them. CDR3 length: 15 residues. Per the germline V gene, CDR1 is SQVTM and CDR2 is ANQGSEA. CDR3 sequence (DNA): TGCAGCGTTGAAGGGGCCAGCCGCTCTGGAAACACCATATATTTT. This gives the protein CSVEGASRSGNTIYF. The full variable domain, its missing parts supplied by reference TRBV29-1 and TRBJ1-3, is SAVISQKPSRDICQRGTSLTIQCQVDSQVTMMFWYRQQPGQSLTLIATANQGSEATYESGFVIDKFPISRPNLTFSTLTVSNMSPEDSSIYLCSVEGASRSGNTIYFGEGSWLTVV.

The chain uses TRBV5-6 and TRBJ1-1, with no clear D. V lost 0 bases and J 7 bases, leaving 10 bases between the germline ends. CDR1 SGHDT and CDR2 YYEEEE come from the germline V gene. This CDR3 contains 13 residues. Here the CDR3 reads CASSLGTYHEAFF. As DNA, the CDR3 is TGTGCCAGCAGCTTGGGAACATATCATGAAGCTTTCTTT.

This sequence joins TRBV29-1 and TRBJ1-1; D is perhaps TRBD1 (5 bases). CDR3 length: 14 residues. Trimming took 6 bases from V and 0 from J, leaving 14 bases between them. From germline, CDR1 is SQVTM and CDR2 ANQGSEA. In nucleotides, the CDR3 is TGCAGCGTCCTCACTGGGACGGTGAACACTGAAGCTTTCTTT. Amino acids: CSVLTGTVNTEAFF.

J is TRBJ1-5 and V is TRBV5-1; TRBD1 matches at 10 bases. The CDR3 spans 15 residues. Germline CDR1 reads SGHRS; CDR2 reads YFSETQ. After removal of 4 bases from V and 7 bases from J, the junction contained 8 bases not matched to a gene. The CDR3 nucleotides are TGCGCCAGCAGCCCAGGACAGGGGGTAGGGCAGCCCCAGCATTTT. It specifies CASSPGQGVGQPQHF.

The J gene is TRBJ1-6, the V gene TRBV27; D is possibly TRBD1 (5 bases). Germline lookup yields CDR1 MNHEY and CDR2 SMNVEV (reference sequence). CDR3 length: 14 residues. Trimming took 1 base from V and 7 from J, leaving 8 bases between them. DNA of the CDR3: TGTGCCAGCAGTTTATGGGGCCCCAATTCACCCCTCCACTTT. It yields the protein CASSLWGPNSPLHF.

V and J are TRBV19 and TRBJ1-5; 7 bases are a match to TRBD1. Germline V gene lookup returns CDR1 LNHDA and CDR2 SQIVND (reference sequence). Unmatched junction bases numbered 6, after V lost 4 bases and J lost 0 bases. The CDR3 consists of 16 residues. CDR3 coding DNA: TGTGCCAGTAGTAGGGGACAGCTGTATAGCAATCAGCCCCAGCATTTT. It encodes CASSRGQLYSNQPQHF.

The CDR3 loop reads CASSPLITGVSNEQFF. The CDR3 coding sequence is TGCGCCAGCAGCCCCCTGATAACCGGGGTGTCCAATGAGCAGTTCTTC. This chain uses TRBV4-1 with TRBJ2-1; the D gene is possibly TRBD2 (5 bases). The CDR3 totals 16 residues. Germline loops: CDR1 MGHRA, CDR2 YSYEKL. The V end lost 4 bases, the J end lost 6 bases, and 19 bases lay between the germline ends.